The 18 T cell receptor beta chains below were found in one sample sequenced in a study of OX40 agonist ivuxolimab in advanced cancers. Profiling relied on immunoSEQ multiplex PCR, and the TCRdb table lists in-frame clones only, not all of them. The sample carries 90,000 to 100,000 clones, under 85% recorded once. The source was CD4+ or CD8+ T cells sorted from blood, collected in a trial of the OX40 agonist ivuxolimab. The receptors stem from an adult with an advanced solid tumor such as melanoma, head and neck, liver or kidney cancer.

This rearrangement joins TRBV18 to TRBJ2-3; 7 bases map to TRBD2. The CDR3 spans 16 residues. The ends lost 2 bases at V and 5 bases at J; junction bases unmatched: 10. Germline assignment: CDR1 KGHSH and CDR2 LQKENI. CDR3 DNA sequence: TGTGCCAGCTCACCAAAGAAGGCGGGAGCGCTAGATACGCAGTATTTT. This gives the protein CASSPKKAGALDTQYF.

This chain joins TRBV5-4 and TRBJ2-5; TRBD2 matches 11 bases. The germline CDR1 and CDR2 sequences are SGHNT and YYREEE (reference sequence). V lost 7 bases and J lost 0; bases outside the gene matches: 2. The CDR3 has 14 residues. CDR3 residues: CASRLAGNQETQYF. The CDR3 coding sequence is TGTGCCAGCCGACTAGCGGGGAACCAAGAGACCCAGTACTTC. Full variable domain (rest looked up from reference TRBV5-4 and TRBJ2-5): ETGVTQSPTHLIKTRGQQVTLRCSSQSGHNTVSWYQQALGQGPQFIFQYYREEENGRGNFPPRFSGLQFPNYSSELNVNALELDDSALYLCASRLAGNQETQYFGPGTRLLVL.

V gene TRBV11-2 combines with J gene TRBJ2-7; possibly TRBD2 for D (6 bases). V lost 7 bases and J 0 bases, leaving 16 bases between the germline ends. The CDR3 consists of 15 residues. CDR1 and CDR2 from the germline V gene are SGHAT and FQNNGV. The CDR3 DNA reads TGTGCCAGCACTGGGGGACTCACTCTCTCCTACGAGCAGTACTTC. Amino acid sequence: CASTGGLTLSYEQYF. Based on the CDR3 plus reference TRBV11-2 and TRBJ2-7, the full variable domain is EAGVAQSPRYKIIEKRQSVAFWCNPISGHATLYWYQQILGQGPKLLIQFQNNGVVDDSQLPKDRFSAERLKGVDSTLKIQPAKLEDSAVYLCASTGGLTLSYEQYFGPGTRLTVT.

The chain couples TRBV28 to TRBJ2-7; possibly TRBD1 for D (5 bases). The V gene lost 4 bases and the J gene lost 2 bases, with 15 bases spanning the gap. The germline gives CDR1 MDHEN, CDR2 SYDVKM. The CDR3 length is 15 residues. The CDR3 bases are TGTGCCAGCAGTTCTGGTAACAGGCCACCCTACGAGCAGTACTTC. Translating it yields CASSSGNRPPYEQYF.

V usage is TRBV5-1 and J usage is TRBJ1-1; tentative D call: TRBD1 (5 bases). Trimming pared 4 bases from V and 7 bases from J, leaving 17 bases between. Germline V gives CDR1 SGHRS, CDR2 YFSETQ. The CDR3 is 14 amino acids. The CDR3 nucleotides are TGCGCCAGCAGCCCCAGCGAGACCGGGGGTGAAGCTTTCTTT. Its translation is CASSPSETGGEAFF.

This rearrangement joins TRBV19 to TRBJ1-3; TRBD1 might be the D (6 bases). The CDR3 extends over 13 amino acids. Trimming pared 10 bases from V and 2 bases from J, leaving 12 bases between. The germline V gene has CDR1 LNHDA and CDR2 SQIVND (reference sequence). This chain's CDR3 is CATARGTGNTIYF. Here the CDR3 DNA reads TGTGCCACTGCCAGGGGCACTGGAAACACCATATATTTT.

The V gene is TRBV4-1, the J gene TRBJ1-5, with D possibly matching TRBD1 (5 bases). Germline CDR1 is MGHRA and CDR2 is YSYEKL. Trimming took off 0 bases at V and 2 bases at J, with 14 bases between the two ends. The CDR3 extends over 17 amino acids. CDR3 loop: CASSQESGIRGNQPQHF. The CDR3 nucleotides are TGCGCCAGCAGCCAAGAATCAGGGATTCGGGGCAATCAGCCCCAGCATTTT.

The J gene is TRBJ2-7, the V gene TRBV5-4, with D perhaps TRBD1 or TRBD2 (5 bases each). This CDR3 is built from 14 residues. The germline V and J ends were trimmed by 4 bases and 3 bases, with 14 bases remaining between them. Germline V lookup: CDR1 SGHNT, CDR2 YYREEE (reference sequence). The CDR3 region has the DNA TGTGCCAGCAGCATCCGGGACGGGAACTACGAGCAGTACTTC. Translation gives CASSIRDGNYEQYF. Full variable domain (remainder filled in from reference TRBV5-4 and TRBJ2-7): ETGVTQSPTHLIKTRGQQVTLRCSSQSGHNTVSWYQQALGQGPQFIFQYYREEENGRGNFPPRFSGLQFPNYSSELNVNALELDDSALYLCASSIRDGNYEQYFGPGTRLTVT.

This chain links TRBV2 with TRBJ1-4, with 10 bases that match TRBD1. The CDR3 sequence is 14 residues long. V lost 6 bases, J lost 7 bases, and 5 bases stayed unmatched. Per the germline V gene, CDR1 is SNHLY and CDR2 is FYNNEI. In DNA form, the CDR3 reads TGTGCCAGCAGGGGGACAGGGGCAGGTGAAAAACTGTTTTTT. This sequence encodes CASRGTGAGEKLFF. Together with reference TRBV2 and TRBJ1-4, the CDR3 gives the full variable domain: EPEVTQTPSHQVTQMGQEVILRCVPISNHLYFYWYRQILGQKVEFLVSFYNNEISEKSEIFDDQFSVERPDGSNFTLKIRSTKLEDSAMYFCASRGTGAGEKLFFGSGTQLSVL.

This clone appeared a single time. The chain couples TRBV7-9 to TRBJ2-1, with 15 nucleotides matching TRBD2. Germline CDR1 and CDR2: SEHNR and FQNEAQ (reference sequence). V lost 5 bases and J lost 7; bases outside the gene matches: 6. The CDR3 runs to 16 residues. This chain's CDR3 is CASSLTGTSGRNEQFF. The CDR3 DNA reads TGTGCCAGCAGCCTCACCGGGACTAGCGGGAGGAATGAGCAGTTCTTC.

This clone was seen only once. CDR3 amino acids: CSVGTGGSYGYTF. The CDR3, as DNA: TGCAGCGTTGGGACAGGGGGCTCCTATGGCTACACCTTC. V usage is TRBV29-1 and J usage is TRBJ1-2; TRBD1 matches at 11 bases. The CDR3 is 13 amino acids. V was pared by 4 bases and J by 4 bases, with 2 bases of the junction left unmatched. In germline, CDR1 is SQVTM, CDR2 ANQGSEA. The full variable domain, rest sourced from reference TRBV29-1 and TRBJ1-2, is SAVISQKPSRDICQRGTSLTIQCQVDSQVTMMFWYRQQPGQSLTLIATANQGSEATYESGFVIDKFPISRPNLTFSTLTVSNMSPEDSSIYLCSVGTGGSYGYTFGSGTRLTVV.

The V call is TRBV18, the J call TRBJ2-2, with 7 bases identical to TRBD2. The V and J ends lost 2 bases and 8 bases, in that order; junction bases with no gene match: 8. Germline V lookup: CDR1 KGHSH, CDR2 LQKENI. The length of the CDR3 is 15 residues. CDR3 in amino acids: CASSPRTSSKGELFF. The DNA of the CDR3 is TGTGCCAGCTCACCAAGGACTAGTAGTAAAGGGGAGCTGTTTTTT.

The V and J genes are TRBV5-1 and TRBJ2-5, with 8 bases aligning to TRBD2. V lost 0 bases and J lost 10; bases outside the gene matches: 11. The CDR3 contains 15 residues. CDR1 and CDR2 (germline): SGHRS, YFSETQ. CDR3 DNA: TGCGCCAGCAGCTTGGCCGGGGGGGACTCCCCGAGCCAGTACTTC. Translated, it gives CASSLAGGDSPSQYF.

The chain combines TRBV2 with TRBJ2-5; 10 bases are shared with TRBD2. The DNA end is more similar to TRBJ2-7, so the J call may be wrong. Germline assignment: CDR1 SNHLY and CDR2 FYNNEI. The CDR3 is 18 amino acids. The CDR3 nucleotides read TGTGCCAGCAGTGAAGCGCCGCTAGCGGGAGTCGGAGCGTACGAGCAGTACTTC. Translating gives CASSEAPLAGVGAYEQYF.

The V call is TRBV21-1, the J call TRBJ2-1; TRBD2 reflects the table's D call only, with no check against the DNA. TRBV21-1 is an annotated pseudogene. The CDR3 sequence is 15 residues long. CDR3 sequence reads: CATIAGGGGTGEQFF. CDR3 DNA sequence: TGTGCCACCATAGCGGGAGGAGGGGGTACAGGTGAGCAGTTCTTC.

The V call is TRBV27, the J call TRBJ2-2; TRBD2 might be the D (5 bases). CDR3 length equals 14 residues. Germline values: CDR1 MNHEY, CDR2 SMNVEV (reference sequence). Trimming took off 3 bases at V and 7 bases at J, with 12 bases between the two ends. The CDR3 DNA is TGTGCCAGCAGTTTTTACACGGAGGACGGGGAGCTGTTTTTT. It yields the protein CASSFYTEDGELFF.

The rearrangement joins TRBV5-1 to TRBJ2-5, with D perhaps given as TRBD1 or TRBD2 (5 bases each). Germline CDR1 SGHRS, CDR2 YFSETQ. This CDR3 has 15 amino acids. Trimming removed 4 bases at V and 5 bases at J, with 18 bases between. CDR3 DNA: TGCGCCAGCAGCGAGGGGATTCAGGGTTGGGAGACCCAGTACTTC. It encodes CASSEGIQGWETQYF.

The chain uses TRBV28 and TRBJ2-7; 8 nucleotides match TRBD2. The CDR3 is made up of 20 amino acids. With 3 bases clipped from V and 1 base from J, the junction kept 20 bases outside the gene matches. Germline V gives CDR1 MDHEN, CDR2 SYDVKM. The CDR3, as DNA: TGTGCCAGCAGTTTCACCCGAGTCGAGGCTAGCGGGTTTCGTTCCTACGAGCAGTACTTC. Translated, it gives CASSFTRVEASGFRSYEQYF. The variable domain in full, with the rest retrieved from reference TRBV28 and TRBJ2-7, is DVKVTQSSRYLVKRTGEKVFLECVQDMDHENMFWYRQDPGLGLRLIYFSYDVKMKEKGDIPEGYSVSREKKERFSLILESASTNQTSMYLCASSFTRVEASGFRSYEQYFGPGTRLTVT.